This TCR beta chain appears in the sequencing data of a study of blood T cells in healthy people across ages. Background on the study: Template switching caught about one barcoded beta molecule for each two T cells.

The authors ran a second PCR of 7 to 11 cycles using a sample-barcoded 5' primer and a J-beta primer mix. MiXCR was run by TCRdb on the 5' RACE reads, yielding one entry per CDR3 protein. The sample holds approximately 730,000 distinct CDR3 sequences; about 53% are singletons and the top ten take about 38%. A few counts support this clonotype. Its antigen is not identified. The germline V and J ends were trimmed by 3 bases and 2 bases, with 10 bases remaining between them. Looked up from germline, CDR1 is KGHDR and CDR2 is SFDVKD. The CDR3 loop spans 15 amino acids. Study findings and constraints: Lack of knowledge of donor CMV status possibly confounded expanded clonotype changes. Aged donors had fewer naive CD4+ cells and lower diversity than long-lived donors.

J is TRBJ1-5 and V is TRBV24-1; D is unresolved. Sequenced input: blood. The receptor's source is a man older than 75 in good health. In DNA form, the CDR3 reads TGTGCCACCAGTGATCCCGGAGACGGCAATCAGCCCCAGCATTTT. This sequence encodes CATSDPGDGNQPQHF.